This T cell receptor (beta chain) derives from a study of blood T cell repertoires in COVID-19. Background on the study: From T cells, B-cell-depleted T cells, or PBMCs came the material, which was cDNA or gDNA.

This clone came up once. CDR1 SNHLY and CDR2 FYNNEI come from the germline V gene. The CDR3 has 13 residues. With V trimmed by 4 bases and J by 6 bases, 6 bases remained unmatched. Profiling relied on immunoSEQ multiplex PCR, and the TCRdb table lists in-frame clones only, not all of them. The sample has some 240,000 clones, approximately 82% seen once. The clonotype comes from a woman aged 40 to 55 who had recovered from COVID-19. This chain connects TRBV2 to TRBJ2-7, with TRBD1 matching 7 bases. The sample was peripheral blood. CDR3 amino acids: CASSGTGKGEQYF. The CDR3 DNA reads as TGTGCCAGCAGTGGGACAGGAAAAGGCGAGCAGTACTTC. Full variable domain (remainder filled in from reference TRBV2 and TRBJ2-7): EPEVTQTPSHQVTQMGQEVILRCVPISNHLYFYWYRQILGQKVEFLVSFYNNEISEKSEIFDDQFSVERPDGSNFTLKIRSTKLEDSAMYFCASSGTGKGEQYFGPGTRLTVT.